There are many counts of the clone carrying this T cell receptor beta chain. This specimen belongs to a study of HIV-infected patients and healthy controls. No cell fractionation was done, so the repertoire covers all unsorted peripheral blood T cells. cDNA was made from about 510 ng RNA using alpha and beta constant primers. Each of the alpha and beta chains got its own library through chain-specific third strand synthesis with indices. A short first PCR added P5 and P7 adapter elements and a second index. In TCRdb, the 5' RACE reads were re-called with MiXCR into one record per CDR3 protein. The table records under 20,000 distinct CDR3 sequences, about 5.4% of them present only once. The V and J ends lost 0 bases and 7 bases, in that order; junction bases with no gene match: 6. From germline, CDR1 is DFQATT and CDR2 SNEGSKA (reference sequence). CDR3 length equals 15 residues.

The rearrangement links TRBV20-1 to TRBJ1-1; 12 nucleotides align to TRBD1. The specimen sequenced was blood. The receptor was isolated from an adult in good health. The CDR3 here is CSARDRGQGAYEAFF. CDR3 DNA: TGCAGTGCTAGAGATCGGGGACAGGGGGCTTATGAAGCTTTCTTT.